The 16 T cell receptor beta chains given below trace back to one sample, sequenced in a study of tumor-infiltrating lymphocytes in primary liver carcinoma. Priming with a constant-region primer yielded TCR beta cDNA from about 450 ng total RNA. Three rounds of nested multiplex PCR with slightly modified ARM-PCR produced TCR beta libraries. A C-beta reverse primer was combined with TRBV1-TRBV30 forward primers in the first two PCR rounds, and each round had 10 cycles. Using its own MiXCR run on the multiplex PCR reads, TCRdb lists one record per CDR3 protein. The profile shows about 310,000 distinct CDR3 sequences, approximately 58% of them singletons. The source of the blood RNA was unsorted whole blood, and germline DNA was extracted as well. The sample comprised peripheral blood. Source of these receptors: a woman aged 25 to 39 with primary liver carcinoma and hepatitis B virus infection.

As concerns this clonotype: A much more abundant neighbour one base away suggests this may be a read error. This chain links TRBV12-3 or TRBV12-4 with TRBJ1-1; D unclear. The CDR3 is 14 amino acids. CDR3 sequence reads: CASSPGGSGTEASF. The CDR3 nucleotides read TGTGCCAGCAGCCCAGGTGGGTCAGGCACTGAAGCTTCCTTT.

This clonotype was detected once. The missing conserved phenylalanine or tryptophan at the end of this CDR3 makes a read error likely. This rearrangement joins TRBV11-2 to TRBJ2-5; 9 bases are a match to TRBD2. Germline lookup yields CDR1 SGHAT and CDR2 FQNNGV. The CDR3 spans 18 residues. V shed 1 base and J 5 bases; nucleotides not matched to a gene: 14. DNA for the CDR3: TGTGCCAGCAGCTTAGTGGTATTAGCGGGAGTGAGGGAGGAGACCCAGTACTCC. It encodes CASSLVVLAGVREETQYS.

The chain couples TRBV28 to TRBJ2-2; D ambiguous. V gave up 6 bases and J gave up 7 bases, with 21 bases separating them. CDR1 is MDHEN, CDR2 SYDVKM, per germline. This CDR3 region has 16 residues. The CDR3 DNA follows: TGTGCCAGCAGCCACCGCCCAGAGTTGAAAAACGGGGAGCTGTTTTTT. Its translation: CASSHRPELKNGELFF.

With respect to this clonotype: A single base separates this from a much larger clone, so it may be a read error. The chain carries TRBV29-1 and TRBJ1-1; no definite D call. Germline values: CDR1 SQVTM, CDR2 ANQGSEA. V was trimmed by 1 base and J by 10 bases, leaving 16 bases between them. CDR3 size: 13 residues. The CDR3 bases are TGCAGCGTTGAAGCCTCATTGAGTTGGGGAGCTTTCTTT. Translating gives CSVEASLSWGAFF.

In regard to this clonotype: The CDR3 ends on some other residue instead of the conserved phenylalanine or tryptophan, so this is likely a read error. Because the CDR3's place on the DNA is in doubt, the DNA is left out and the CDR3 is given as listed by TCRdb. Here the CDR3 reads CASSQGVDTGELLL. This chain uses TRBV4-2 with TRBJ2-2. With termini counted, the CDR3 has 14 amino acids. Per the germline V gene, CDR1 is LGHNA and CDR2 is YNFKEQ.

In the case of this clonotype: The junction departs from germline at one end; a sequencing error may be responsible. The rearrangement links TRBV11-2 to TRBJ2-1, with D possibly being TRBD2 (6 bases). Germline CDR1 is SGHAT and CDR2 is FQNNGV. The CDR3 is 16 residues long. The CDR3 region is CVSSKERVADYNEQFF. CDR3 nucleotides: TGTGTCAGCAGCAAAGAGCGGGTAGCAGACTACAATGAGCAGTTCTTC.

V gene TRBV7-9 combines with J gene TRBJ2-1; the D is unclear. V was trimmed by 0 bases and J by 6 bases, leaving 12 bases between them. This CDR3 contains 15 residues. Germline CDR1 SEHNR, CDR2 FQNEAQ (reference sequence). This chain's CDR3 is CASSLALLKVNEQFF. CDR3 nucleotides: TGTGCCAGCAGCTTAGCCTTATTAAAGGTCAATGAGCAGTTCTTC.

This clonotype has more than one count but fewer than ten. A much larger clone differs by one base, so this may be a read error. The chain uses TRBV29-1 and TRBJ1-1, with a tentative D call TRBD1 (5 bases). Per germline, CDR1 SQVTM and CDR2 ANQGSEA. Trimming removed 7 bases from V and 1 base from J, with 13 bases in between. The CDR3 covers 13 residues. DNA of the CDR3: TGCAGCGCTGCGGTTCAGGGGAACACTGAAGCTTTCTTT. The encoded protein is CSAAVQGNTEAFF.

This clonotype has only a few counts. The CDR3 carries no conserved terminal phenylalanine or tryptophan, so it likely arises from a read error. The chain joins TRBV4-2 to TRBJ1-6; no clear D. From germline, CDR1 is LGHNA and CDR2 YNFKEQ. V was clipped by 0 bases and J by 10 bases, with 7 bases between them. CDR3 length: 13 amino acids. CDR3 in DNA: TGTGCCAGCAGCCAAGAACATACATCACCCCTCCACTCT. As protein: CASSQEHTSPLHS.

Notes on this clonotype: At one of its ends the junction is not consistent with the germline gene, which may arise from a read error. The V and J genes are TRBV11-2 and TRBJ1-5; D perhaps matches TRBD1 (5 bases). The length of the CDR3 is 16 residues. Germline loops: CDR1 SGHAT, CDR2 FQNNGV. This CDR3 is CASSLNFGASIQPLHF. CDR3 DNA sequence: TGTGCCAGCAGCTTAAATTTCGGGGCATCAATTCAGCCCCTGCATTTT.

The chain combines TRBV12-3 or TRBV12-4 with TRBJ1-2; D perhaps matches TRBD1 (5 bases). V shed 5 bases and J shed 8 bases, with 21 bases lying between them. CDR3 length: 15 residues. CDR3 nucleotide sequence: TGTGCCAGCAGTCCCTACATAACTGGGGCTGGGGGCTACACCTTC. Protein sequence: CASSPYITGAGGYTF.

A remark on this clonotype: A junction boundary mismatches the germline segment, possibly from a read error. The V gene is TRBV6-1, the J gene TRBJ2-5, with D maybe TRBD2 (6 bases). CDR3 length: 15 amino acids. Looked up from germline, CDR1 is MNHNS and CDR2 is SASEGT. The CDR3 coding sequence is TGTGCCGGCAGTAACGCGGAGGGGTTGGAAGAGACCCAGTACTTC. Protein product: CAGSNAEGLEETQYF.

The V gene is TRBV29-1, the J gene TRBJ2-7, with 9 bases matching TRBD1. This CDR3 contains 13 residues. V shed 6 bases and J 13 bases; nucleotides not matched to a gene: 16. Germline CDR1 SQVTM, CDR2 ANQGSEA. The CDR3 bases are TGCAGCGTCCCGGGACAGGGAAATCACGGGCAATACTTC. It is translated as CSVPGQGNHGQYF.

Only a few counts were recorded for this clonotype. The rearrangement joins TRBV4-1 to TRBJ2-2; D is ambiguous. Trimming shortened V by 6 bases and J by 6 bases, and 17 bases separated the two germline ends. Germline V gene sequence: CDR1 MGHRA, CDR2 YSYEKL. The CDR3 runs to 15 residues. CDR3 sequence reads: CASRQRDSTAGELFF. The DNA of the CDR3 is TGCGCCAGCAGACAGCGCGACTCCACCGCCGGGGAGCTGTTTTTT.

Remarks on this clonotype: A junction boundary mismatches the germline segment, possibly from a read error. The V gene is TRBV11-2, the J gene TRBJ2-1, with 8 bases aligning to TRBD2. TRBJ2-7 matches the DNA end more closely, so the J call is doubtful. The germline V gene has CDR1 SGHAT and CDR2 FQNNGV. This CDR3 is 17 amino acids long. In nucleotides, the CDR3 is TGTACCAGCAGCTTAGTACTCCGGGCGGGGGGCCGGAATGAGCAGTACTTC. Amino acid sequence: CTSSLVLRAGGRNEQYF.

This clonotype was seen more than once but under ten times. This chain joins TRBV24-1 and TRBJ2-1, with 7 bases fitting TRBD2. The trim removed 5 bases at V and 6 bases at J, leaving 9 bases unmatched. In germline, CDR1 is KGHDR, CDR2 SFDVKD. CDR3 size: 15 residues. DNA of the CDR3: TGTGCCACCAGTGGGTGGGAGGGCCAGTCCAATGAGCAGTTCTTC. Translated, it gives CATSGWEGQSNEQFF.